The present entry profiles one TCR beta chain with its context. Its antigen is not known. Sample barcodes and UMIs were carried by the TCR alpha and TCR beta cDNA libraries that 5'RACE generated with constant-segment primers. TCRdb used MiXCR to reprocess the 5' RACE reads, holding one entry per CDR3 protein. The data show around 340,000 distinct CDR3 sequences, roughly 15% seen once. Trimming left V 0 bases short and J 0 bases short, with 8 bases between. This CDR3 spans 15 amino acids. Per the germline V gene, CDR1 is KGHSH and CDR2 is LQKENI. The source of the sample is a study of T-cell memory formation after mild COVID-19. In the study overall: TCR clustering was largely donor specific.

Study conclusions and caveats: Detection of some responders pre-infection suggested pre-existing cross-reactive memory T cells participated.

This receptor was taken from a man in his late teens or twenties who had mild COVID-19 (a few samples of this study predate the infection). Cell type and time point are not known. The source material was PBMCs or a T cell subset sorted from them (not recorded which). This sequence joins TRBV18 and TRBJ1-1; D is uncertain. The CDR3 DNA is TGTGCCAGCTCACCACCGTCACCAATGAACACTGAAGCTTTCTTT. Its protein product is CASSPPSPMNTEAFF.